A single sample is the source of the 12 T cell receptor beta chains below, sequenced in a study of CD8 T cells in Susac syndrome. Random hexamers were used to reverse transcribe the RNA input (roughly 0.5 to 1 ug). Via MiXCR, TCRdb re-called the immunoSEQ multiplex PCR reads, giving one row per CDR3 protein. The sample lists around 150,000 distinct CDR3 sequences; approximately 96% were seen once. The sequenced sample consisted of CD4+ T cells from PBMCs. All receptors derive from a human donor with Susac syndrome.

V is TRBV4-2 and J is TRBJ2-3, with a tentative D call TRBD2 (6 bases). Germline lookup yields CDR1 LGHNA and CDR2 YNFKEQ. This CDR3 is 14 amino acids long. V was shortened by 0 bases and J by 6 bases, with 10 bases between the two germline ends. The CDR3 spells CASSQDASVDTQYF. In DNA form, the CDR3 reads TGTGCCAGCAGCCAAGATGCTAGCGTGGATACGCAGTATTTT.

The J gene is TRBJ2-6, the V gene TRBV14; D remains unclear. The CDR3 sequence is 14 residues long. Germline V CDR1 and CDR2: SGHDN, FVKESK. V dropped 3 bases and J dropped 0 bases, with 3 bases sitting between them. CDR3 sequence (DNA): TGTGCCAGCAGCCAGCACTCTGGGGCCAACGTCCTGACTTTC. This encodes CASSQHSGANVLTF.

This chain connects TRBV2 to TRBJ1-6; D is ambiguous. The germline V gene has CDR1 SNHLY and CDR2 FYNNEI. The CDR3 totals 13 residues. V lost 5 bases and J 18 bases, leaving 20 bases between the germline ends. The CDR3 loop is CASSSQAPRPTHF. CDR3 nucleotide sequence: TGTGCCAGCAGTTCCCAGGCCCCCCGACCGACCCACTTT.

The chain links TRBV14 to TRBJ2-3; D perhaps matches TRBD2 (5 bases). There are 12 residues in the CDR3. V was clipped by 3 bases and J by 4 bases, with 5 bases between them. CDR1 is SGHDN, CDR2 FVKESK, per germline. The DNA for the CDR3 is TGTGCCAGCAGCCAGAGGGCAGATACGCAGTATTTT. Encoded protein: CASSQRADTQYF.

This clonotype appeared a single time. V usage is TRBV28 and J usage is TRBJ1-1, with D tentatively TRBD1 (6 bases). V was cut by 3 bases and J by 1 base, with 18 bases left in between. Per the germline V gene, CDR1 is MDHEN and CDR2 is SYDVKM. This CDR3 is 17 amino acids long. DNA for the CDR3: TGTGCCAGCAGTTTGGAAGCAGGGGCGAGCGGGAACACTGAAGCTTTCTTT. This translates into CASSLEAGASGNTEAFF. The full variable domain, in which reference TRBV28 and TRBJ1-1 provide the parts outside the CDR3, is DVKVTQSSRYLVKRTGEKVFLECVQDMDHENMFWYRQDPGLGLRLIYFSYDVKMKEKGDIPEGYSVSREKKERFSLILESASTNQTSMYLCASSLEAGASGNTEAFFGQGTRLTVV.

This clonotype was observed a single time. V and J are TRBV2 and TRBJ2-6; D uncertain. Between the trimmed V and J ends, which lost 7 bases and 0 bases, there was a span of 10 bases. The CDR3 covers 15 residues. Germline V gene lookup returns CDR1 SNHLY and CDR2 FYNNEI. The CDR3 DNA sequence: TGTGCCAGCACTAAAGTGCCCTCTGGGGCCAACGTCCTGACTTTC. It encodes CASTKVPSGANVLTF.

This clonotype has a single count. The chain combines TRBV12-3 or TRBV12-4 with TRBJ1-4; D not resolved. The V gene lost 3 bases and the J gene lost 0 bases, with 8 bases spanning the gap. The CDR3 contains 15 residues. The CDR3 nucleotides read TGTGCCAGCAGTTTGGTCGGCGCAACTAATGAAAAACTGTTTTTT. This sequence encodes CASSLVGATNEKLFF.

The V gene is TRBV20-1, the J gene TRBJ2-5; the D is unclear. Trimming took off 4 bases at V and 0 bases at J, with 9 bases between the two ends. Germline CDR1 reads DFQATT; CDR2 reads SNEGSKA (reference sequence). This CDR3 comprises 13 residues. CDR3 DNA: TGCAGTGCTACCCGGCCAGACCAAGAGACCCAGTACTTC. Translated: CSATRPDQETQYF.

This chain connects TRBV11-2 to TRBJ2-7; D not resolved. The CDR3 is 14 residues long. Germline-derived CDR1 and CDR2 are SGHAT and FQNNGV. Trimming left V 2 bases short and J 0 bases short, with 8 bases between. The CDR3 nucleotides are TGTGCCAGCAGCTTAAGTGCGTTCTCCTACGAGCAGTACTTC. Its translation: CASSLSAFSYEQYF. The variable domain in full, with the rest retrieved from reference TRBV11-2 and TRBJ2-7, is EAGVAQSPRYKIIEKRQSVAFWCNPISGHATLYWYQQILGQGPKLLIQFQNNGVVDDSQLPKDRFSAERLKGVDSTLKIQPAKLEDSAVYLCASSLSAFSYEQYFGPGTRLTVT.

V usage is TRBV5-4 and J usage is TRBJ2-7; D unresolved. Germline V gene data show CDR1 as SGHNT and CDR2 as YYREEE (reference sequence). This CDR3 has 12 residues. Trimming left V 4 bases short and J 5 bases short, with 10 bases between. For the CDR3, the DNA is TGTGCCAGCAGCCCCACGGGCGACGAGCAGTACTTC. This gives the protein CASSPTGDEQYF.

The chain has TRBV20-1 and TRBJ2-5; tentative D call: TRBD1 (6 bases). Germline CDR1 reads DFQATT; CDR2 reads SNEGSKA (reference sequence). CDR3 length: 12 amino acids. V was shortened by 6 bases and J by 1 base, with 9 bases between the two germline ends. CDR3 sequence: CSAWTAQETQYF. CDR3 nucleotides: TGCAGTGCGTGGACAGCCCAAGAGACCCAGTACTTC.

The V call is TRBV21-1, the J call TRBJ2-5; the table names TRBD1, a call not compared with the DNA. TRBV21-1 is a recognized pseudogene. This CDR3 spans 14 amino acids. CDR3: CASSKKQGQETQYF. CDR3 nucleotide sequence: TGTGCCAGCAGCAAAAAACAGGGGCAAGAGACCCAGTACTTC.